These 10 T cell receptor beta chains came from one sample sequenced in a study of vaccination and CD4 T cells after COVID-19 (dated by TCRdb to 2021 to 2024). No antigen has been assigned to these receptors. The library relied on PCR. Sequencing was performed on an Illumina iSeq 100. DNA from cultured CD4+ T cells was subjected to TCR sequencing with the Oncomine TCR Beta short-read assay at the Johns Hopkins FTIC core. The public reads were reanalyzed by TCRdb: fastp trimming at Q25, MiXCR alignment, in-frame beta chains only. Under each unique CDR3 protein, matching rows form one entry showing the most common genes and DNA. The sample table lists 20,000 to 25,000 distinct CDR3 sequences, approximately 32% of them with a count of one. About an eighth of the sample comes from the top ten. This specimen's time point label, interpreted: late sampling 161 to 241 days after vaccination in a few convalescent patients. This specimen's treatment or condition label, interpreted: roughly ten-day PBMC culture with coronavirus spike peptide pools or control peptides (ViraFEST assay).

Material: CD4+ T cells from blood, cultured in vitro, obtained about 7 months after SARS-CoV-2 vaccination. The receptors here all came from a human donor who had recovered from COVID-19.

The count of this clonotype is one. This chain connects TRBV29-1 to TRBJ2-7; 7 nucleotides align to TRBD1. Germline lookup yields CDR1 SQVTM and CDR2 ANQGSEA. After removal of 6 bases from V and 4 bases from J, the junction contained 6 bases not matched to a gene. This CDR3 contains 12 residues. The DNA for the CDR3 is TGCAGCGTGTCTACAGGGGTGTACGAGCAGTACTTC. Residues: CSVSTGVYEQYF.

This chain uses TRBV18 with TRBJ1-1; D gene unclear. Germline V gives CDR1 KGHSH, CDR2 LQKENI. V was clipped by 5 bases and J by 3 bases, with 10 bases between them. This CDR3 region has 13 residues. The CDR3 bases are TGTGCCAGCTCAGGGGAGGCCTACACTGAAGCTTTCTTT. Translated, it gives CASSGEAYTEAFF.

This clonotype was recorded a few times. The CDR3 region is CSARDSHGDEQYF. CDR3 sequence (DNA): TGCAGTGCTAGAGACTCCCATGGTGACGAGCAGTACTTC. The chain combines TRBV20-1 with TRBJ2-7; D unresolved. Germline CDR1 reads DFQATT; CDR2 reads SNEGSKA (reference sequence). The CDR3 has 13 residues. V gave up 0 bases and J gave up 5 bases, with 11 bases separating them.

This clonotype showed up just a few times. This rearrangement joins TRBV6-1 to TRBJ1-5; D remains ambiguous. The CDR3 runs to 15 residues. CDR1 and CDR2 (germline): MNHNS, SASEGT. Deletions cut 5 bases from V and 1 base from J, with 12 bases between. CDR3 region: CASSPSRGSNQPQHF. The CDR3, as DNA: TGTGCCAGCAGTCCAAGCCGGGGAAGCAATCAGCCCCAGCATTTT.

The table lists this clonotype with a count of one. The gene calls are TRBV6-2 or TRBV6-3 and TRBJ2-5; TRBD2 is a possible D gene (6 bases). Looked up from germline, CDR1 is MNHEY and CDR2 is SVGEGT. Deletions cut 5 bases from V and 4 bases from J, with 14 bases between. There are 14 residues in the CDR3. The CDR3 region is CASSALASRETQYF. The CDR3 DNA follows: TGTGCCAGCAGTGCCCTAGCGAGCAGAGAGACCCAGTACTTC.

V and J are TRBV6-1 and TRBJ2-1; 14 nucleotides align to TRBD2. CDR3 length: 16 amino acids. With 5 bases clipped from V and 7 bases from J, the junction kept 7 bases outside the gene matches. The germline CDR1 and CDR2 sequences are MNHNS and SASEGT. The CDR3 DNA sequence: TGTGCCAGCAGTCGGACTAGCGGGAGGTCTGGGAATGAGCAGTTCTTC. It translates to CASSRTSGRSGNEQFF.

The rearrangement uses TRBV20-1 and TRBJ2-7; 8 nucleotides agree with TRBD2. This CDR3 region has 15 residues. Germline-derived CDR1 and CDR2 are DFQATT and SNEGSKA (reference sequence). With 1 base clipped from V and 6 bases from J, the junction kept 11 bases outside the gene matches. CDR3 protein: CSARGLGAAGGEQYF. CDR3 DNA sequence: TGCAGTGCTAGAGGTTTGGGGGCGGCGGGAGGCGAGCAGTACTTC.

The chain uses TRBV20-1 and TRBJ2-4; the D call may be TRBD1 or TRBD2 (5 bases each). The germline gives CDR1 DFQATT, CDR2 SNEGSKA (reference sequence). This CDR3 contains 14 residues. V dropped 5 bases and J dropped 0 bases, with 11 bases sitting between them. CDR3 in amino acids: CSAEVGPAKNIQYF. In DNA form, the CDR3 reads TGCAGTGCTGAAGTGGGACCAGCCAAAAACATTCAGTACTTC.

The chain recombines TRBV7-9 with TRBJ1-2, with D perhaps TRBD1 (6 bases). This CDR3 is built from 15 residues. Trimming took 4 bases from V and 8 from J, leaving 20 bases between them. Germline values: CDR1 SEHNR, CDR2 FQNEAQ (reference sequence). The CDR3 sequence: CASSSKPGQVIGYTF. CDR3 nucleotides: TGTGCCAGCAGCTCAAAGCCGGGACAAGTAATAGGCTACACCTTC.

The V call is TRBV7-9, the J call TRBJ1-1; 7 bases fit TRBD1. The V and J ends lost 6 bases and 3 bases, in that order; junction bases with no gene match: 13. Germline CDR1 is SEHNR and CDR2 is FQNEAQ (reference sequence). The CDR3 loop spans 16 amino acids. Written as DNA, the CDR3 is TGTGCCAGCAGACCGCCGGCAGGGGGAAAGGACACTGAAGCTTTCTTT. Translated: CASRPPAGGKDTEAFF.